This T cell receptor (beta chain) was sequenced for a study of cytomegalovirus exposure and HLA in healthy donors. Study details: Unique TCRs numbering around 85 million, obtained from HLA-typed donors, made up an early data release.

Comment on this clone: Its antigen is still unknown.

Healthy bone marrow donors made up the donors. PCR amplification relied on 60 Vbeta primers (plus 13 Jbeta primers). The data were produced by immunoSEQ multiplex PCR, yet TCRdb's version contains in-frame clones alone and is incomplete. The repertoire includes about 87,000 clones, over 70% of them detected once, and approximately 20% sits in the top ten. Findings and caveats of the study: Rare TCR sequences predominated, though certain public TCRs were found in many donors. Clonal expansion, a later analysis showed, was greater in HLA-associated TCR beta chains than in equally common others.

The TCR was taken from a man aged 25-45 years in good health and CMV-seropositive. The sample comprised PBMCs.

CDR3 nucleotide sequence: TGCGCCAGCAGCTTGGAGGCAGGGACCTACGAGCAGTACTTC. This codes for CASSLEAGTYEQYF. The chain links TRBV5-1 to TRBJ2-7; possible D gene TRBD1, 5 bases. The CDR3 runs to 14 residues. Per the germline V gene, CDR1 is SGHRS and CDR2 is YFSETQ. V was clipped by 0 bases and J by 2 bases, with 9 bases between them.